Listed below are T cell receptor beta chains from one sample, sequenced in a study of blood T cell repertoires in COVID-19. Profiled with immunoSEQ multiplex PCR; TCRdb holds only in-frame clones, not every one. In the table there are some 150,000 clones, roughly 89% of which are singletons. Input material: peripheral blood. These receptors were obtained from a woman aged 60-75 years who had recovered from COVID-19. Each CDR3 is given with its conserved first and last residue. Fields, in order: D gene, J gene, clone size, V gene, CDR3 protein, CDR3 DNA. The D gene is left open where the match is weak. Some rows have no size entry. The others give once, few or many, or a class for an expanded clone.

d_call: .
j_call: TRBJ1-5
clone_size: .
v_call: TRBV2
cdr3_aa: CASSEIPQGLWQPQHF
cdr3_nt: TGTGCCAGCAGTGAAATTCCCCAGGGGCTGTGGCAGCCCCAGCATTTT

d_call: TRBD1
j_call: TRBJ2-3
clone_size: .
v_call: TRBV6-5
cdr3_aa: CASSYSRTGDTQYF
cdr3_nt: TGTGCCAGCAGTTACTCAAGGACAGGGGATACGCAGTATTTT

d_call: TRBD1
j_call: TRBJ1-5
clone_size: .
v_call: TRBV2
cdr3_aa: CASSELQGGNQPQHF
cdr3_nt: TGTGCCAGCAGTGAACTTCAGGGGGGCAATCAGCCCCAGCATTTT

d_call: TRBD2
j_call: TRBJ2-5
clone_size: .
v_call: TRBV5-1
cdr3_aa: CASSLASPAERGGEETQYF
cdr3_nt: TGCGCCAGCAGCTTGGCCTCCCCCGCGGAGCGGGGGGGGGAAGAGACCCAGTACTTC

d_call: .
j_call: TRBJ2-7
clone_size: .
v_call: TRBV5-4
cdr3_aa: CASSAAGSVTYEQYF
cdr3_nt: TGTGCCAGCAGCGCTGCGGGAAGTGTCACCTACGAGCAGTACTTC

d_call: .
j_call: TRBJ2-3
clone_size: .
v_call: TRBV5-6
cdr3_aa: CASSTARDRTDTQYF
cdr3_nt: TGTGCCAGCAGTACGGCCAGGGATCGCACAGATACGCAGTATTTT

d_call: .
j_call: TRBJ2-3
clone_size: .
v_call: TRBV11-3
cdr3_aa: CASSSRGGRDTQYF
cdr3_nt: TGTGCCAGCAGCTCAAGGGGGGGCCGGGATACGCAGTATTTT

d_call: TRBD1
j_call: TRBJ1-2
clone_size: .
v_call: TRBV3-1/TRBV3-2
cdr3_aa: CASSPGQGASGYTF
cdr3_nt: TGTGCCAGCAGCCCCGGACAGGGGGCGTCTGGCTACACCTTC

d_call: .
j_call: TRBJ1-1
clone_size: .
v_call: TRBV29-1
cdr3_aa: CSVAPGWGMDMNTEAFF
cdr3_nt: TGCAGCGTCGCCCCGGGTTGGGGCATGGACATGAACACTGAAGCTTTCTTT

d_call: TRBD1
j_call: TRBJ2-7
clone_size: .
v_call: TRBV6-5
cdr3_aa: CASSRDSLYEQYF
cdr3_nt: TGTGCCAGCAGCCGGGACAGCCTTTACGAGCAGTACTTC

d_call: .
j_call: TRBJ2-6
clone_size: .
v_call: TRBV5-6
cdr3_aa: CASSWGVLSVSGANVLTF
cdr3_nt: TGTGCCAGCAGCTGGGGGGTACTTAGTGTCTCTGGGGCCAACGTCCTGACTTTC

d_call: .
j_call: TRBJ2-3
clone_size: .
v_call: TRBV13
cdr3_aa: CASSLVPIKISSRDTQYF
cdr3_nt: TGTGCCAGCAGCTTAGTCCCTATAAAGATCTCCTCGCGAGATACGCAGTATTTT

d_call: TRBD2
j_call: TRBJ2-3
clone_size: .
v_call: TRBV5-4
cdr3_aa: CASRLAGGSDTQYF
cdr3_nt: TGTGCCAGCAGACTAGCGGGGGGGTCAGATACGCAGTATTTT

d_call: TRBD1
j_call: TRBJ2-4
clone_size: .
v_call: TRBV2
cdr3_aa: CASSGRGGENIQYF
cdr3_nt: TGTGCCAGCAGTGGAAGAGGGGGCGAAAACATTCAGTACTTC

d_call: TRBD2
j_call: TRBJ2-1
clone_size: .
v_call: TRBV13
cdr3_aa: CASSLLAGGRNEQFF
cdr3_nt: TGTGCCAGCAGTTTGCTAGCGGGGGGGCGCAATGAGCAGTTCTTC

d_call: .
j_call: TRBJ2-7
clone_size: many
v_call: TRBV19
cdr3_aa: CATRDKLSEQYF
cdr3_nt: TGTGCCACTAGGGACAAGTTGAGTGAGCAGTACTTC

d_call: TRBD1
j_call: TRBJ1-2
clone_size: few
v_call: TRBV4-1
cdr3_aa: CASSQGQLYGYTF
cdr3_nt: TGCGCCAGCAGCCAGGGACAGCTCTATGGCTACACCTTC

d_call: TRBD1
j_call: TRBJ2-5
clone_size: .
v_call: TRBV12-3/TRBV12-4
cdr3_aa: CASSLQGAETQYF
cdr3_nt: TGTGCCAGCAGTCTACAGGGGGCAGAGACCCAGTACTTC

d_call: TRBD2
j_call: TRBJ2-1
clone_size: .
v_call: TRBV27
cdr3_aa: CASSSTRRGGNEQFF
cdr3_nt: TGTGCCAGCAGTTCCACCCGGCGGGGGGGCAATGAGCAGTTCTTC

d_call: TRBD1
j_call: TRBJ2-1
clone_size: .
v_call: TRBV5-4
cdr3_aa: CASSLLQGVSSYNEQFF
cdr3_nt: TGTGCCAGCAGCCTTCTCCAGGGGGTGAGCTCCTACAATGAGCAGTTCTTC

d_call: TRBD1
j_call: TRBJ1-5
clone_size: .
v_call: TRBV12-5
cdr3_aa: CASGPGQGWPQHF
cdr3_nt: TGTGCTAGTGGGCCGGGACAGGGGTGGCCCCAGCATTTT

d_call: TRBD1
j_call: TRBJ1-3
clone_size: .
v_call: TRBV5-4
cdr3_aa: CASGPRDRGNTIYF
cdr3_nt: TGTGCCAGTGGCCCCCGGGACAGAGGAAACACCATATATTTT

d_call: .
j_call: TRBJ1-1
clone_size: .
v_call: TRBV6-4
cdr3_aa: CASSYTRDSEAFF
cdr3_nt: TGTGCCAGCAGTTACACCAGAGACAGTGAAGCTTTCTTT

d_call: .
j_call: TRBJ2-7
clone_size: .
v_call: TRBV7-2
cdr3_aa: CASSSYLAYEQYF
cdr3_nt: TGTGCCAGCAGCTCCTATTTGGCCTACGAGCAGTACTTC

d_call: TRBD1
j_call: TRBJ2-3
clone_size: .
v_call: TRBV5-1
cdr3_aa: CASSSLTGDTDTQYF
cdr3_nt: TGCGCCAGCAGCTCACTGACAGGGGACACAGATACGCAGTATTTT

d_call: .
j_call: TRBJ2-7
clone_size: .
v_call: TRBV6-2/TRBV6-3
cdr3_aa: CASSDAGANYEQYF
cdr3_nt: TGTGCCAGCAGTGACGCGGGGGCCAACTACGAGCAGTACTTC

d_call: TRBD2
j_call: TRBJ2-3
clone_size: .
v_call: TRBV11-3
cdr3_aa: CASSLGTSGYTDTQYF
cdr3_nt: TGTGCCAGCAGCTTAGGGACTAGCGGTTATACGGATACGCAGTATTTT

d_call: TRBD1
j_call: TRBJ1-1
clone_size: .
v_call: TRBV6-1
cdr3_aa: CASSDQDRVNTEAFF
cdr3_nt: TGTGCCAGCAGTGATCAGGACAGGGTGAACACTGAAGCTTTCTTT

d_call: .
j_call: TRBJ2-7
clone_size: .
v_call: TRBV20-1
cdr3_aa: CSAPQGIEQYF
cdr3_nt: TGCAGTGCACCACAGGGAATCGAGCAGTACTTC

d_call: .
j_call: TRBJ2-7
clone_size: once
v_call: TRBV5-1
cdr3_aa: CASSLDNYSYEQYF
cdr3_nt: TGCGCCAGCAGCTTGGACAACTACTCCTACGAGCAGTACTTC